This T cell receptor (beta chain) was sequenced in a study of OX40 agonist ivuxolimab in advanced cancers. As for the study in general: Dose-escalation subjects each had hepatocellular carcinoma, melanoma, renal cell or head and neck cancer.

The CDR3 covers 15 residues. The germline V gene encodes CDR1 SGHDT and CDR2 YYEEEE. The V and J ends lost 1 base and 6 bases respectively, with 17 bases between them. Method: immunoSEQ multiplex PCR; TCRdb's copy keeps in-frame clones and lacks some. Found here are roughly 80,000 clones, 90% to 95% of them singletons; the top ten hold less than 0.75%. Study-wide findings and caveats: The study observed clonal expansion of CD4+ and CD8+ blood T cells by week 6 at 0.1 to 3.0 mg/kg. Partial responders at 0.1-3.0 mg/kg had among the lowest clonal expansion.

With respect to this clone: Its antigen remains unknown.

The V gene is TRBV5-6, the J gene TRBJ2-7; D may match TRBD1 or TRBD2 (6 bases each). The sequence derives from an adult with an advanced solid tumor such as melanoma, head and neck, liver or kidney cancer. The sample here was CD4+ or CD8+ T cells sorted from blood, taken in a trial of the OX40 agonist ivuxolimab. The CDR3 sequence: CASSLRGRTSREQYF. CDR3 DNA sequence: TGTGCCAGCAGCTTGAGGGGGAGGACTTCCCGCGAGCAGTACTTC.